Each of the 5 T cell receptor beta chains below was sequenced from the same sample in a study of tumor-infiltrating lymphocytes in primary liver carcinoma. Reverse transcription of about 500 ng total RNA with a constant-region primer produced TCR beta cDNA. Generation of the TCR beta libraries relied on three nested multiplex PCR rounds using slightly modified ARM-PCR. TRBV1-TRBV30 forward primers and a C-beta reverse primer were used in the first two PCR rounds, which each ran for ten to eleven cycles. TCRdb fed the multiplex PCR reads into MiXCR, producing one record per CDR3 protein. The table lists about 21,000 distinct CDR3 sequences, approximately 79% of them singletons. Co-extraction of RNA and DNA was performed on roughly 20-33 mg of unsorted bulk tissue. Material for sequencing was liver tumor tissue from sampling region 1. This sample's subset: tumor region T1, superior pole. The receptors come from a woman aged 30 to 39 with primary liver carcinoma and hepatitis B virus infection.

Comments on this clonotype: The CDR3 does not end in the conserved phenylalanine or tryptophan, so this is likely a read error. V is TRBV4-3 and J is TRBJ2-7; TRBD2 matches at 7 bases. The CDR3 is 18 amino acids. Germline-derived CDR1 and CDR2 are LGHNA and YSLEER. CDR3 sequence: CASNQAVTGGRISYEQYL. CDR3 DNA: TGCGCCAGCAACCAAGCTGTGACGGGGGGTCGCATTAGCTACGAGCAGTACTTA.

V usage is TRBV7-9 and J usage is TRBJ2-3; no firm D call. This CDR3 is built from 13 residues. The germline CDR1 and CDR2 sequences are SEHNR and FQNEAQ (reference sequence). The CDR3 sequence is CVNSLRVTDTQYF. As DNA, the CDR3 is TGTGTCAACAGCTTAAGGGTTACCGATACGCAGTATTTT.

The chain recombines TRBV28 with TRBJ1-1, with D perhaps matching TRBD1 (5 bases). The CDR3 extends over 15 amino acids. The germline V and J ends were trimmed by 6 bases and 6 bases, with 20 bases remaining between them. The germline gives CDR1 MDHEN, CDR2 SYDVKM. CDR3 in DNA: TGTGCCAGCAGCCTGTACCTGACAGCGGGCTCTGAAGCTTTCTTT. This translates into CASSLYLTAGSEAFF.

A note on this clonotype: A junction end diverges from the germline sequence, so it may reflect a read error. This chain joins TRBV28 and TRBJ2-7; no clear D gene. This CDR3 contains 17 residues. Germline V gene sequence: CDR1 MDHEN, CDR2 SYDVKM. The CDR3 sequence is CVSSLPLDRWYSYEQYF. As DNA, the CDR3 is TGTGTCAGCAGCCTCCCTTTGGATAGATGGTACTCCTACGAGCAGTACTTC. The full variable domain, completed using reference TRBV28 and TRBJ2-7, is DVKVTQSSRYLVKRTGEKVFLECVQDMDHENMFWYRQDPGLGLRLIYFSYDVKMKEKGDIPEGYSVSREKKERFSLILESASTNQTSMYLCVSSLPLDRWYSYEQYFGPGTRLTVT.

On this clonotype itself: The junction departs from the called germline gene at one end, perhaps through a read error. V usage is TRBV11-2 and J usage is TRBJ2-1; TRBD2 aligns across 10 bases. CDR3 length equals 15 residues. Per the germline V gene, CDR1 is SGHAT and CDR2 is FQNNGV. Here the CDR3 reads CASSLLAGDYNEQFF. The CDR3, as DNA: TGTGCCAGCAGCTTACTAGCGGGGGATTACAATGAGCAGTTTTTC. Using reference TRBV11-2 and TRBJ2-1 for the parts outside the CDR3, the full variable domain is EAGVAQSPRYKIIEKRQSVAFWCNPISGHATLYWYQQILGQGPKLLIQFQNNGVVDDSQLPKDRFSAERLKGVDSTLKIQPAKLEDSAVYLCASSLLAGDYNEQFFGPGTRLTVL.